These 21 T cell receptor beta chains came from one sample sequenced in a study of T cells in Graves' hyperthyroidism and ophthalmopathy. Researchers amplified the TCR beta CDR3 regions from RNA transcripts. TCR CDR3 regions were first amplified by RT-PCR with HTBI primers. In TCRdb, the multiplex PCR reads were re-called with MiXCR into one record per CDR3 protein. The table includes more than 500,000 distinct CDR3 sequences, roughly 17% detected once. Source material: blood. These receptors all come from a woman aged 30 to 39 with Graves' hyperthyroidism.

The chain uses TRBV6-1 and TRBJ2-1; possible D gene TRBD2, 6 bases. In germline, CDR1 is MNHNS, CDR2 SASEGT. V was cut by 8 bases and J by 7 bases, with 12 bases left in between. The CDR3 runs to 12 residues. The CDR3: CASGVRGNEQFF. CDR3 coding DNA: TGTGCCAGCGGTGTTCGGGGGAATGAGCAGTTCTTC.

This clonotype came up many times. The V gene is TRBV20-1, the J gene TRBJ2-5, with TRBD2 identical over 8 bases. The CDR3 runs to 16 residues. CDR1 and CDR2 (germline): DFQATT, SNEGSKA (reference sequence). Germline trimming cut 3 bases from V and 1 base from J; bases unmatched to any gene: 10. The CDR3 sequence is CSASAPGSGVQETQYF. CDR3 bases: TGCAGTGCTAGTGCTCCGGGTAGCGGGGTCCAAGAGACCCAGTACTTC.

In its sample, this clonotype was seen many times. The CDR3 sequence: CASSLAVRGQGVNTEAFF. DNA of the CDR3: TGTGCCAGCAGCTTAGCCGTACGCGGACAGGGTGTCAACACTGAAGCTTTCTTT. The gene calls are TRBV7-8 and TRBJ1-1; the match to TRBD1 covers 8 bases. This CDR3 region has 18 residues. J gave up 2 bases and V 0 bases, and 11 bases lay outside the gene matches. Germline lookup yields CDR1 SGHVS and CDR2 FQNEAQ. The full variable domain, completed using reference TRBV7-8 and TRBJ1-1, is GAGVSQSPRYKVAKRGQDVALRCDPISGHVSLFWYQQALGQGPEFLTYFQNEAQLDKSGLPSDRFFAERPEGSVSTLKIQRTQQEDSAVYLCASSLAVRGQGVNTEAFFGQGTRLTVV.

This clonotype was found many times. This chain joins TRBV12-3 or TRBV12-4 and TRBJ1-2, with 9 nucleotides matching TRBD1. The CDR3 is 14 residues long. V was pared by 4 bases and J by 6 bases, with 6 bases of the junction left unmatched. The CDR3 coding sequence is TGTGCCAGCAGTTGGGGTAGGACAGGGGATGGCTACACCTTC. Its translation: CASSWGRTGDGYTF.

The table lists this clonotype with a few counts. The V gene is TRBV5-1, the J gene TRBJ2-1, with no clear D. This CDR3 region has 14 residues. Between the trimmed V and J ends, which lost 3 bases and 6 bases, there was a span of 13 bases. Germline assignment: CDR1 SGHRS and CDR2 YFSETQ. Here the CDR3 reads CASSWIIESNEQFF. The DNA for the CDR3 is TGCGCCAGCAGCTGGATCATCGAATCCAATGAGCAGTTCTTC.

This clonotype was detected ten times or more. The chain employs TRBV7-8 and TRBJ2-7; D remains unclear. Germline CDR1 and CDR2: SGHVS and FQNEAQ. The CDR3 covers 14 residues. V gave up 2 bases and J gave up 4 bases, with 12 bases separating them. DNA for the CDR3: TGTGCCAGCAGCTTAATTGGACCGGAGTACGAGCAGTACTTC. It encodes CASSLIGPEYEQYF.

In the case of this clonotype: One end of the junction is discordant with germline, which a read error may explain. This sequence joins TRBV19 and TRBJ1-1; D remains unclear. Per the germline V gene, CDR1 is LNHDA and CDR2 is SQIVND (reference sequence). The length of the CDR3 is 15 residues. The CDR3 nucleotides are TGTGCCGGTAGTATTTCCGTCTGGGAGAACACTGAAGCTTTCTTT. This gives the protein CAGSISVWENTEAFF.

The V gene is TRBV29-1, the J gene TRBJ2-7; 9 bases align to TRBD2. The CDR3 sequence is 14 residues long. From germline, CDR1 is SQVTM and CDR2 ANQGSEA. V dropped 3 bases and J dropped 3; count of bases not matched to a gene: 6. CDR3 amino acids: CSVDERGAGYEQYF. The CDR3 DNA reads TGCAGCGTTGACGAGCGGGGGGCCGGCTACGAGCAGTACTTC.

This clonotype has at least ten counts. The CDR3 region is CASSGVFDTDTQYF. The CDR3 DNA is TGTGCCAGCAGTGGAGTCTTTGACACAGATACGCAGTATTTT. The rearrangement links TRBV27 to TRBJ2-3; unclear D gene. V was pared by 5 bases and J by 2 bases, with 11 bases between. The CDR3 loop spans 14 amino acids. Germline V gives CDR1 MNHEY, CDR2 SMNVEV (reference sequence).

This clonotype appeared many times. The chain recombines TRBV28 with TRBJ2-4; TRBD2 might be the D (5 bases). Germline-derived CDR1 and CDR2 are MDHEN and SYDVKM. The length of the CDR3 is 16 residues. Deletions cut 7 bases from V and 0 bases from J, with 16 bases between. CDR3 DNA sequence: TGTGCCAGCAACGGCGGGCCAGAGGTAGCCAAAAACATTCAGTACTTC. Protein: CASNGGPEVAKNIQYF.

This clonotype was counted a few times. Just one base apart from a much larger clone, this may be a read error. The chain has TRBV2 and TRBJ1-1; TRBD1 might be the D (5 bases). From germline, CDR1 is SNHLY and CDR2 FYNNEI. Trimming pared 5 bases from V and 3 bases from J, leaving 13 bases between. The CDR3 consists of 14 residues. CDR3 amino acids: CASSKLEGDTEAFF. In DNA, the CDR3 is TGTGCCAGCAGTAAGTTGGAAGGGGACACTGAAGCTTTCTTT.

The CDR3 protein is CASSPRTSGSPNEQFF. CDR3 bases: TGTGCCAGCAGCCCGCGGACTAGCGGGAGTCCCAATGAGCAGTTCTTC. The V and J genes are TRBV7-3 and TRBJ2-1; 13 bases agree with TRBD2. The CDR3 is made up of 16 amino acids. The germline V gene has CDR1 SGHTA and CDR2 FQGTGA. V dropped 5 bases and J dropped 6; count of bases not matched to a gene: 7. The full variable domain, in which reference TRBV7-3 and TRBJ2-1 provide the parts outside the CDR3, is GAGVSQTPSNKVTEKGKYVELRCDPISGHTALYWYRQSLGQGPEFLIYFQGTGAADDSGLPNDRFFAVRPEGSVSTLKIQRTERGDSAVYLCASSPRTSGSPNEQFFGPGTRLTVL.

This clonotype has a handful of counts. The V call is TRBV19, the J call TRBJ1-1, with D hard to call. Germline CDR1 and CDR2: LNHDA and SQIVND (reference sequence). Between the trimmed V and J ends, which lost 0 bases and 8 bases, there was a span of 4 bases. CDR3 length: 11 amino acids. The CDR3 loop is CASSIDREAFF. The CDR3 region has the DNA TGTGCCAGTAGTATAGACCGGGAAGCTTTCTTT.

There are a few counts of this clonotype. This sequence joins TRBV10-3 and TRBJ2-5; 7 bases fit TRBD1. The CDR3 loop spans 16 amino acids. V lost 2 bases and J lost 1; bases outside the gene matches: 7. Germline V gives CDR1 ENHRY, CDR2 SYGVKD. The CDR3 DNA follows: TGTGCCATCAGTGAGCTTCCGGGACAGCGCCAAGAGACCCAGTACTTC. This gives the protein CAISELPGQRQETQYF.

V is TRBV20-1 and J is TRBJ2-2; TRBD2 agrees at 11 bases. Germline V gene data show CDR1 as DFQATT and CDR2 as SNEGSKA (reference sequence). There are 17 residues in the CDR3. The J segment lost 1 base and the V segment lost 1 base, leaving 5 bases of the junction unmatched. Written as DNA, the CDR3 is TGCAGTGCTAGAGGCCGAGGGACTAGCGGGAACACCGGGGAGCTGTTTTTT. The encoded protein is CSARGRGTSGNTGELFF.

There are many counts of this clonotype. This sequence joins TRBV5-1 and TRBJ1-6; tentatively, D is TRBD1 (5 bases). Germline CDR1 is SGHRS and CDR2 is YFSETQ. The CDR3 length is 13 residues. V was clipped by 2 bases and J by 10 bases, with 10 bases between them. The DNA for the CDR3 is TGCGCCAGCAGCTTCGTTGAGGGGTCACCCCTCCACTTT. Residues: CASSFVEGSPLHF.

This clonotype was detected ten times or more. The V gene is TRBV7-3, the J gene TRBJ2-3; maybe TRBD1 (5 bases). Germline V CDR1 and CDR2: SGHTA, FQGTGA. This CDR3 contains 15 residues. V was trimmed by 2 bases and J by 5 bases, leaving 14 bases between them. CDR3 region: CASSLAGMVRDTQYF. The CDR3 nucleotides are TGTGCCAGCAGCTTAGCAGGGATGGTCCGAGATACGCAGTATTTT.

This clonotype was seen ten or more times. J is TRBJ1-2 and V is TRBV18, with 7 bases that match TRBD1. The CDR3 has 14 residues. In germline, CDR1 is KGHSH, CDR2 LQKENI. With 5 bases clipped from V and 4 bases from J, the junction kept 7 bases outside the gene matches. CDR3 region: CASSSRGKGYGYTF. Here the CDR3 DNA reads TGTGCCAGCTCATCCAGGGGGAAGGGCTATGGCTACACCTTC.

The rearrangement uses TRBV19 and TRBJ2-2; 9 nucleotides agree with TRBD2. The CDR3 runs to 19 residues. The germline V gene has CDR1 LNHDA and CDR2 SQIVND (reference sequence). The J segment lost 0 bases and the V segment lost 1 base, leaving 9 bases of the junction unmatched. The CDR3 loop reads CASSIGSGGNFANTGELFF. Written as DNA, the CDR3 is TGTGCCAGTAGTATAGGCAGCGGGGGGAATTTCGCGAACACCGGGGAGCTGTTTTTT.

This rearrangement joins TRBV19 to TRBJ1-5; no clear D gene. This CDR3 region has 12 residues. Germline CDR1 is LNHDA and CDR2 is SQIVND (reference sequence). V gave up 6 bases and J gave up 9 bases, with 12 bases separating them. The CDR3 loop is CASSRPFGPQHF. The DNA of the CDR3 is TGTGCCAGTAGCCGTCCCTTTGGGCCCCAGCATTTT.

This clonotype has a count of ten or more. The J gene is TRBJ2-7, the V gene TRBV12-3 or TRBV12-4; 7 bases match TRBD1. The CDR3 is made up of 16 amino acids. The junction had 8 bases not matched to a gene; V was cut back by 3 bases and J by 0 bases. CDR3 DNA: TGTGCCAGCAGTTTCCCCCGGACAGGACTCTCCTACGAGCAGTACTTC. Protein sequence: CASSFPRTGLSYEQYF.